Presented here are 12 T cell receptor beta chains from one specimen sequenced in a study of human T cells and chemical hapten exposure. Sample time point: patch test 1, 2 weeks after DPC sensitization. Treatment in this sample: therapeutic diphenylcyclopropenone sensitization with weekly scalp DPC. TCRdb independently ran MiXCR on the RACE reads; one entry per CDR3 protein. The sample lists just under 350,000 distinct CDR3 sequences, around 7% seen once, with around 8.4% in the top ten. The starting material was whole blood, obtained in connection with sensitization to the hapten diphenylcyclopropenone (DPC). The receptors come from a woman younger than 35 with alopecia areata. Some clones in this sample may be carry-over from other donors' samples.

This clonotype came up many times. V usage is TRBV7-9 and J usage is TRBJ1-1; D ambiguous. The germline gives CDR1 SEHNR, CDR2 FQNEAQ (reference sequence). The CDR3 is 12 amino acids. Deletions cut 5 bases from V and 4 bases from J, with 8 bases between. The CDR3 spells CASSPGTTEAFF. The CDR3 nucleotides are TGTGCCAGCAGCCCCGGTACCACTGAAGCTTTCTTT. The full variable domain, in which reference TRBV7-9 and TRBJ1-1 provide the parts outside the CDR3, is DTGVSQNPRHKITKRGQNVTFRCDPISEHNRLYWYRQTLGQGPEFLTYFQNEAQLEKSRLLSDRFSAERPKGSFSTLEIQRTEQGDSAMYLCASSPGTTEAFFGQGTRLTVV.

A note on this clonotype: This may stem from a read error, because a much larger clone lies one nucleotide away. The chain is built from TRBV11-3 and TRBJ2-1, with unresolved D. There are 15 residues in the CDR3. Germline values: CDR1 SGHNT, CDR2 YENEEA. The CDR3 protein is CASSLARATYNEKFF. The CDR3 DNA sequence: TGTGCCAGCAGCTTAGCAAGGGCTACCTACAATGAGAAGTTCTTC. Full variable domain (remainder filled in from reference TRBV11-3 and TRBJ2-1): EAGVVQSPRYKIIEKKQPVAFWCNPISGHNTLYWYLQNLGQGPELLIRYENEEAVDDSQLPKDRFSAERLKGVDSTLKIQPAELGDSAVYLCASSLARATYNEKFFGPGTRLTVL.

The V and J genes are TRBV20-1 and TRBJ1-1; tentatively, D is TRBD1 (5 bases). V was shortened by 4 bases and J by 0 bases, with 21 bases between the two germline ends. The CDR3 is 17 residues long. CDR1 and CDR2 from the germline V gene are DFQATT and SNEGSKA (reference sequence). The CDR3 coding sequence is TGCAGTGCTACCAGGGTTCGGGCATTCGAGGTGAACACTGAAGCTTTCTTT. Translation: CSATRVRAFEVNTEAFF.

The chain recombines TRBV7-8 with TRBJ2-7; a possible D gene is TRBD1 (5 bases). The ends were cut back, 3 bases at V and 0 bases at J, with 18 bases in the middle. The germline gives CDR1 SGHVS, CDR2 FQNEAQ. CDR3 length: 17 residues. This CDR3 is CASSFIPTAKSSYEQYF. CDR3 sequence (DNA): TGTGCCAGCAGCTTTATACCGACAGCTAAGTCCTCCTACGAGCAGTACTTC. Full variable domain (remainder filled in from reference TRBV7-8 and TRBJ2-7): GAGVSQSPRYKVAKRGQDVALRCDPISGHVSLFWYQQALGQGPEFLTYFQNEAQLDKSGLPSDRFFAERPEGSVSTLKIQRTQQEDSAVYLCASSFIPTAKSSYEQYFGPGTRLTVT.

V gene TRBV11-1 combines with J gene TRBJ1-1; no definite D call. The CDR3 contains 18 residues. V dropped 1 base and J dropped 3 bases, with 21 bases sitting between them. Germline V gene lookup returns CDR1 SGHAT and CDR2 FQDESV (reference sequence). The CDR3 nucleotides are TGTGCCAGCAGCTTAGACTCTCCCCCAGGTAGCGCGCACACTGAAGCTTTCTTT. Protein: CASSLDSPPGSAHTEAFF. Supplemented by reference TRBV11-1 and TRBJ1-1, the full variable domain reads EAEVAQSPRYKITEKSQAVAFWCDPISGHATLYWYRQILGQGPELLVQFQDESVVDDSQLPKDRFSAERLKGVDSTLKIQPAELGDSAMYLCASSLDSPPGSAHTEAFFGQGTRLTVV.

This clonotype was found a few times. This chain connects TRBV6-2 or TRBV6-3 to TRBJ2-3; 13 bases are a match to TRBD2. The CDR3 has 17 amino acids. The germline CDR1 and CDR2 sequences are MNHEY and SVGEGT. Trimming took 2 bases from V and 10 from J; bases not matched to a gene: 12. CDR3 nucleotide sequence: TGTGCCAGCAGTTACCAGACCACCGGGACTAGCGGGGCGCCGCAGTATTTT. The encoded protein is CASSYQTTGTSGAPQYF.

The chain links TRBV6-2 or TRBV6-3 to TRBJ2-3; perhaps TRBD1 as D (5 bases). With 11 bases removed from V and 4 bases from J, the gap between germline ends came to 19 bases. This CDR3 has 14 amino acids. Germline loops: CDR1 MNHEY, CDR2 SVGEGT. In nucleotides, the CDR3 is TGTGCCGGGCGATTAAGGGGCAGCGCAGATACGCAGTATTTT. As protein: CAGRLRGSADTQYF.

This rearrangement joins TRBV29-1 to TRBJ2-1; D may be TRBD1 or TRBD2 (5 bases each). The CDR3 has 15 residues. The ends were cut back, 7 bases at V and 4 bases at J, with 20 bases in the middle. Germline assignment: CDR1 SQVTM and CDR2 ANQGSEA. The CDR3 is CSAIIPGRGYNEQFF. The DNA of the CDR3 is TGCAGCGCTATAATCCCGGGACGGGGTTACAATGAGCAGTTCTTC.

This clonotype has a count of ten or more. The chain has TRBV9 and TRBJ2-3, with unresolved D. The V and J ends lost 3 bases and 1 base respectively, with 15 bases between them. CDR1 is SGDLS and CDR2 is YYNGEE in the germline V gene. CDR3 size: 16 residues. The CDR3 reads CASSEGVTTGTDTQYF. In DNA form, the CDR3 reads TGTGCCAGCAGCGAGGGTGTCACCACTGGCACAGATACGCAGTATTTT.

This clonotype was detected ten times or more. This sequence joins TRBV20-1 and TRBJ2-3; 9 bases line up with TRBD2. The germline V gene has CDR1 DFQATT and CDR2 SNEGSKA (reference sequence). V trimming: 1 base; J trimming: 4 bases; junction bases outside the gene matches: 15. There are 18 residues in the CDR3. Here the CDR3 DNA reads TGCAGTGCTAGAGGACAACTCCCGCGGGGGGGCGGAGCAGATACGCAGTATTTT. Its translation: CSARGQLPRGGGADTQYF.

This clonotype came up a few times. The CDR3 DNA reads TGTGCCAGCAGCGTAAGAGGGGAAAGATCACCCCTCCACTTT. Protein sequence: CASSVRGERSPLHF. This chain connects TRBV9 to TRBJ1-6, with a possible D match to TRBD1 (5 bases). The germline V gene encodes CDR1 SGDLS and CDR2 YYNGEE. The CDR3 has 14 amino acids. V lost 1 base and J lost 10, with 12 bases in between.

This clonotype was counted only a few times. The chain uses TRBV6-5 and TRBJ1-2; D unclear. Germline V gene lookup returns CDR1 MNHEY and CDR2 SVGAGI. Trimming shortened V by 0 bases and J by 1 base, and 6 bases separated the two germline ends. The CDR3 is 14 residues long. CDR3 DNA: TGTGCCAGCAGTTACTCTCGCAATAACTATGGCTACACCTTC. Translation: CASSYSRNNYGYTF.